This entry lists 2 T cell receptor beta chains sequenced from one sample in a study of blood T cell repertoires in COVID-19. This table comes from immunoSEQ multiplex PCR, and its TCRdb copy is limited to in-frame clones, with some not included. This table holds about 130,000 clones, 70% to 85% found once. Sequenced material: peripheral blood. The receptors derive from a woman between 45 and 65 years old with acute or convalescent COVID-19.

The V call is TRBV27, the J call TRBJ2-7, with D possibly TRBD1 on 6 matching bases. Trimming stripped 4 bases from V and 8 bases from J, with 12 bases between. CDR1 and CDR2 (germline): MNHEY, SMNVEV (reference sequence). The CDR3 covers 12 residues. CDR3 DNA: TGTGCCAGCAGTTCCAGGGGCCAGAAGCAGTACTTC. This gives the protein CASSSRGQKQYF.

This clone was observed a single time. The V call is TRBV12-3 or TRBV12-4, the J call TRBJ1-1; D not certain. This CDR3 spans 11 amino acids. V lost 6 bases and J lost 11, with 13 bases in between. The CDR3 is CASRLRYEAFF. The DNA for the CDR3 is TGTGCCAGCAGGCTGCGTTATGAGGCTTTCTTT.